The 13 T cell receptor beta chains listed next were all sequenced from one sample in a study of T cell responses to AZD1222 COVID-19 vaccine. Clones were read by immunoSEQ multiplex PCR, and TCRdb kept only the in-frame ones, dropping some. Of 95,000 to 150,000 clones detected, about 89% appear once; the ten largest clones hold around 1.5%. The input for sequencing was peripheral blood, taken on day 0 of AZD1222 vaccination. These receptors were obtained from an adult in good health.

The chain uses TRBV6-5 and TRBJ1-2; 7 positions agree with TRBD1. V dropped 6 bases and J dropped 8; count of bases not matched to a gene: 9. This CDR3 is built from 13 residues. Germline CDR1 MNHEY, CDR2 SVGAGI. For the CDR3, the DNA is TGTGCCAGCAGAATCGACAGGGTAGGGGGCTACACCTTC. Its protein is CASRIDRVGGYTF.

The V and J genes are TRBV5-1 and TRBJ1-2; D gene ambiguous. The CDR3 length is 16 residues. V gave up 0 bases and J gave up 3 bases, with 15 bases separating them. Germline lookup yields CDR1 SGHRS and CDR2 YFSETQ. Here the CDR3 DNA reads TGCGCCAGCAGCTTGGGAACAGCCGTCTTTTACTATGGCTACACCTTC. Its translation: CASSLGTAVFYYGYTF.

The rearrangement links TRBV11-3 to TRBJ2-4; D is undetermined. Germline lookup yields CDR1 SGHNT and CDR2 YENEEA. The CDR3 consists of 15 residues. Trimming took 3 bases from V and 8 from J, leaving 17 bases between them. CDR3 loop: CASSFSSQPEHIQYF. CDR3 in DNA: TGTGCCAGCAGCTTTTCGTCACAGCCTGAACACATTCAGTACTTC.

The chain uses TRBV5-1 and TRBJ1-4; possibly TRBD1 for D (5 bases). This CDR3 is 16 amino acids long. CDR1 is SGHRS, CDR2 YFSETQ, per germline. V lost 7 bases, J lost 8 bases, and 24 bases lay in between. CDR3 coding DNA: TGCGCCAGCTCTCTGGGGGTTGGGGCCTCGGGGGAAAAACTGTTTTTT. This sequence encodes CASSLGVGASGEKLFF.

The genes are TRBV7-8 and TRBJ2-7; D perhaps matches TRBD2 (5 bases). V lost 5 bases and J lost 1, with 15 bases in between. The germline V gene encodes CDR1 SGHVS and CDR2 FQNEAQ. The CDR3 extends over 15 amino acids. The DNA for the CDR3 is TGTGCCAGCAGCCGGCCGGGGTTCGGGTCCTACGAGCAGTACTTC. The encoded protein is CASSRPGFGSYEQYF.

V gene TRBV7-9 combines with J gene TRBJ2-7; 7 nucleotides agree with TRBD2. The junction had 19 bases not matched to a gene; V was cut back by 5 bases and J by 3 bases. CDR1 is SEHNR, CDR2 FQNEAQ, per germline (reference sequence). The CDR3 spans 18 residues. CDR3 sequence: CASSAILDAGEFRYEQYF. The CDR3 DNA reads as TGTGCCAGCAGCGCCATCCTAGATGCGGGAGAGTTCCGCTACGAGCAGTACTTC.

In its sample, this clone was seen once. V is TRBV6-1 and J is TRBJ2-1; D not certain. The CDR3 contains 14 residues. The germline V gene has CDR1 MNHNS and CDR2 SASEGT. The V and J ends lost 2 bases and 6 bases respectively, with 11 bases between them. The CDR3 here is CASSESRVGNEQFF. CDR3 in DNA: TGTGCCAGCAGTGAATCTCGGGTCGGCAATGAGCAGTTCTTC.

The rearrangement uses TRBV24-1 and TRBJ2-2; D remains unclear. The V end was cut by 1 base, the J end by 4 bases, with 3 bases between. From germline, CDR1 is KGHDR and CDR2 SFDVKD. This CDR3 has 13 amino acids. This CDR3 reads CATSDLSTGELFF. DNA for the CDR3: TGTGCCACCAGTGATTTAAGCACCGGGGAGCTGTTTTTT.

CDR3: CAWSSGVEQYF. DNA of the CDR3: TGTGCCTGGAGTTCCGGGGTTGAGCAGTACTTC. This chain joins TRBV30 and TRBJ2-7; tentative D call: TRBD2 (5 bases). The CDR3 consists of 11 residues. The germline V gene has CDR1 GTSNPN and CDR2 SVGIG (reference sequence). V was pared by 2 bases and J by 7 bases, with 9 bases between.

V usage is TRBV5-1 and J usage is TRBJ2-5; TRBD2 matches 11 bases. The germline gives CDR1 SGHRS, CDR2 YFSETQ. The CDR3 spans 16 residues. V lost 0 bases and J lost 5; bases outside the gene matches: 6. The CDR3 DNA is TGCGCCAGCAGCTTGGCCTCGGCTAGCGGGAGGGAGACCCAGTACTTC. Translating gives CASSLASASGRETQYF.

The J gene is TRBJ1-1, the V gene TRBV3-1 (or the pseudogene TRBV3-2), with 7 bases lining up with TRBD1. Germline trimming cut 4 bases from V and 11 bases from J; bases unmatched to any gene: 7. The V gene's germline CDR1 is LGHDT and CDR2 YNNKEL (reference sequence). This CDR3 comprises 12 residues. CDR3 in amino acids: CASSPAQGEAFF. Here the CDR3 DNA reads TGTGCCAGCAGCCCGGCGCAGGGGGAGGCTTTCTTT.

The chain recombines TRBV7-2 with TRBJ2-1; D not certain. CDR3 length equals 13 residues. From germline, CDR1 is SGHTA and CDR2 FQGNSA. The germline V and J ends were trimmed by 10 bases and 7 bases, with 17 bases remaining between them. Here the CDR3 DNA reads TGTGCCACCAATGGGCCAGCGTTGAATGAGCAGTTCTTC. Protein: CATNGPALNEQFF.

The chain has TRBV12-1 and TRBJ2-7; the table's D call, TRBD2, has no DNA check behind it. TRBV12-1 is tagged as a pseudogene. The CDR3 is 17 residues long. The CDR3: CASSFFLAGALSYEQYF. The CDR3 coding sequence is TGTGCCAGCAGCTTTTTCCTAGCGGGAGCTCTGTCCTACGAGCAGTACTTC.